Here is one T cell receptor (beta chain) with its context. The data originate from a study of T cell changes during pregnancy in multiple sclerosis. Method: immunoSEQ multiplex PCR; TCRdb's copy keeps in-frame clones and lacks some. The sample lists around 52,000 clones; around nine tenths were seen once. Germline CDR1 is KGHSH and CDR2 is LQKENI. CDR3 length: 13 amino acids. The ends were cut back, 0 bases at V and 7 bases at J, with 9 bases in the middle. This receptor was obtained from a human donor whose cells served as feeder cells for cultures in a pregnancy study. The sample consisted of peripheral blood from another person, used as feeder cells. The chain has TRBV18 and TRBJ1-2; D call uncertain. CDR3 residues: CASSPPGITGYTF. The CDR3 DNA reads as TGTGCCAGCTCACCACCAGGGATCACTGGCTACACCTTC.